Presented here are 27 T cell receptor beta chains from one specimen sequenced in a study of beta chain features in type 1 diabetes. What was sequenced were expressed TCRB transcripts, since all of the isolated RNA had been reverse transcribed. Profiled with immunoSEQ multiplex PCR; TCRdb holds only in-frame clones, not every one. The repertoire consists of 230,000 or so clones, with roughly 16% occurring once and the leading ten covering about 0.092%. Study-level findings and limits: TCRB CDR3 length was moderately but significantly reduced in all four CD4+ subsets of Type 1 diabetes patients.

No antigens are known for them. The sequencing input was naive CD4+ T cells from blood. The receptors stem from a man aged 25-45 years with type 1 diabetes.

This clone was detected only a few times. The chain couples TRBV7-9 to TRBJ2-1, with 11 bases matching TRBD2. Trimming cost V 5 bases and J 3 bases; bases outside gene matches: 3. The CDR3 consists of 15 residues. Germline CDR1 and CDR2: SEHNR and FQNEAQ (reference sequence). The CDR3 coding sequence is TGTGCCAGCAGCCGCACTAGCGGGAGCTACAATGAGCAGTTCTTC. This encodes CASSRTSGSYNEQFF.

In its sample, this clone was seen a few times. This chain connects TRBV7-2 to TRBJ1-1; D call uncertain. CDR3 size: 14 residues. The germline CDR1 and CDR2 sequences are SGHTA and FQGNSA. The V and J ends lost 1 base and 1 base respectively, with 7 bases between them. The CDR3: CASSLEWGNTEAFF. As DNA, the CDR3 is TGTGCCAGCAGCTTAGAGTGGGGGAACACTGAAGCTTTCTTT.

The chain is built from TRBV25-1 and TRBJ2-1, with D tentatively TRBD1 (5 bases). Trimming cost V 3 bases and J 10 bases, with 16 bases left between them. The CDR3 length is 14 residues. Germline lookup yields CDR1 MGHDK and CDR2 SYGVNS. Here the CDR3 reads CASSDRLRVGEQFF. In DNA form, the CDR3 reads TGTGCCAGCAGTGATCGGCTCAGGGTCGGAGAGCAGTTCTTC.

The rearrangement uses TRBV18 and TRBJ2-7; D may be TRBD1 or TRBD2 (5 bases each). The CDR3 extends over 15 amino acids. Germline CDR1 and CDR2: KGHSH and LQKENI. Trimming removed 3 bases at V and 2 bases at J, with 14 bases between. The CDR3 DNA reads TGTGCCAGCTCACCTTACGGGGCAGGGCCCTACGAGCAGTACTTC. It specifies CASSPYGAGPYEQYF. Full variable domain (missing parts from reference TRBV18 and TRBJ2-7): NAGVMQNPRHLVRRRGQEARLRCSPMKGHSHVYWYRQLPEEGLKFMVYLQKENIIDESGMPKERFSAEFPKEGPSILRIQQVVRGDSAAYFCASSPYGAGPYEQYFGPGTRLTVT.

The rearrangement links TRBV7-2 to TRBJ2-7, with unresolved D. Germline V gene data show CDR1 as SGHTA and CDR2 as FQGNSA. This CDR3 has 15 amino acids. Deletions cut 3 bases from V and 3 bases from J, with 15 bases between. The CDR3 region is CASSLSRLYYYEQYF. The DNA for the CDR3 is TGTGCCAGCAGCTTGTCTCGACTTTATTACTACGAGCAGTACTTC. The full variable domain, completed using reference TRBV7-2 and TRBJ2-7, is GAGVSQSPSNKVTEKGKDVELRCDPISGHTALYWYRQSLGQGLEFLIYFQGNSAPDKSGLPSDRFSAERTGGSVSTLTIQRTQQEDSAVYLCASSLSRLYYYEQYFGPGTRLTVT.

The CDR3 loop is CASSRTGADTQYF. CDR3 in DNA: TGTGCCAGTAGTCGAACAGGGGCAGATACGCAGTATTTT. V and J are TRBV19 and TRBJ2-3; the match to TRBD1 covers 7 bases. Germline CDR1 and CDR2: LNHDA and SQIVND (reference sequence). Germline trimming cut 5 bases from V and 4 bases from J; bases unmatched to any gene: 3. This CDR3 comprises 13 residues.

This clone was picked up a small number of times. V gene TRBV29-1 combines with J gene TRBJ2-7; 7 positions match TRBD1. This CDR3 is 12 amino acids long. Germline V lookup: CDR1 SQVTM, CDR2 ANQGSEA. V shed 6 bases and J 2 bases; nucleotides not matched to a gene: 4. The CDR3 loop is CSVTQGTYEQYF. Written as DNA, the CDR3 is TGCAGCGTGACACAGGGGACCTACGAGCAGTACTTC.

This clone has just a few counts. This sequence joins TRBV4-3 and TRBJ2-3; D remains unclear. The CDR3 loop spans 14 amino acids. Trimming stripped 1 base from V and 2 bases from J, with 7 bases between. The germline gives CDR1 LGHNA, CDR2 YSLEER. CDR3: CASSQASTTDTQYF. CDR3 in DNA: TGCGCCAGCAGCCAAGCCTCAACCACAGATACGCAGTATTTT.

V gene TRBV18 combines with J gene TRBJ1-5, with unresolved D. Germline lookup yields CDR1 KGHSH and CDR2 LQKENI. This CDR3 is built from 13 residues. With 3 bases removed from V and 2 bases from J, the gap between germline ends came to 5 bases. The CDR3 sequence is CASSPWGNQPQHF. CDR3 coding DNA: TGTGCCAGCTCACCTTGGGGCAATCAGCCCCAGCATTTT.

This clone has just a few counts. This chain uses TRBV2 with TRBJ2-3; a weak D match, TRBD2 (5 bases). Trimming removed 3 bases from V and 4 bases from J, with 5 bases in between. The CDR3 sequence is 12 residues long. Germline loops: CDR1 SNHLY, CDR2 FYNNEI. CDR3 in DNA: TGTGCCAGCAGTGACGGGGCAGATACGCAGTATTTT. Amino acids: CASSDGADTQYF.

There are a few counts of this clone. This chain connects TRBV20-1 to TRBJ2-1; TRBD2 might be the D (6 bases). CDR1 is DFQATT and CDR2 is SNEGSKA in the germline V gene (reference sequence). The CDR3 sequence is 11 residues long. V lost 3 bases, J lost 13 bases, and 13 bases lay in between. The CDR3 DNA reads TGCAGTGCTAGCTGGCTAGCGTATCAGTTCTTC. Translation gives CSASWLAYQFF.

V gene TRBV30 combines with J gene TRBJ2-2, with D possibly matching TRBD1 (5 bases). From germline, CDR1 is GTSNPN and CDR2 SVGIG (reference sequence). V lost 2 bases and J lost 4, with 11 bases in between. CDR3 length: 14 amino acids. CDR3 in DNA: TGTGCCTGGAGTACCCGACAGATCACCGGGGAGCTGTTTTTT. This codes for CAWSTRQITGELFF.

This clone was counted a few times. One end of the junction does not line up with germline, which may come from a read error. The rearrangement joins TRBV5-4 to TRBJ1-2; D is uncertain. The CDR3 runs 12 residues. The germline gives CDR1 SGHNT, CDR2 YYREEE (reference sequence). This CDR3 is CASSLVVTTVIF. The CDR3 nucleotides are TGTGCCAGCAGCTTGGTAGTAACGACCGTGATCTTC.

This clone was detected only a few times. The genes are TRBV14 and TRBJ2-2; TRBD1 might be the D (5 bases). CDR1 is SGHDN and CDR2 is FVKESK in the germline V gene. The CDR3 sequence is 13 residues long. The ends were cut back, 2 bases at V and 4 bases at J, with 5 bases in the middle. The CDR3: CASSQQGTGELFF. The CDR3, as DNA: TGTGCCAGCAGCCAACAGGGCACCGGGGAGCTGTTTTTT. Supplemented by reference TRBV14 and TRBJ2-2, the full variable domain reads EAGVTQFPSHSVIEKGQTVTLRCDPISGHDNLYWYRRVMGKEIKFLLHFVKESKQDESGMPNNRFLAERTGGTYSTLKVQPAELEDSGVYFCASSQQGTGELFFGEGSRLTVL.

This clone was seen only a few times. V gene TRBV30 combines with J gene TRBJ1-3; D gene unclear. The V gene's germline CDR1 is GTSNPN and CDR2 SVGIG (reference sequence). V shed 0 bases and J shed 4 bases, with 7 bases lying between them. The CDR3 sequence is 13 residues long. The CDR3 bases are TGTGCCTGGAGTGTAGGGCAGGGAAACACCATATATTTT. Encoded protein: CAWSVGQGNTIYF.

The chain couples TRBV30 to TRBJ1-4; no reliable D call. Germline loops: CDR1 GTSNPN, CDR2 SVGIG (reference sequence). The V gene lost 5 bases and the J gene lost 8 bases, with 9 bases spanning the gap. CDR3 size: 11 residues. The CDR3, as DNA: TGTGCCTGGGGGATCTTCGAAAAACTGTTTTTT. As protein: CAWGIFEKLFF.

In this sample, this clone turned up a few times. The chain recombines TRBV7-2 with TRBJ1-1, with D unclear. The V gene's germline CDR1 is SGHTA and CDR2 FQGNSA. This CDR3 is built from 14 residues. The V end was cut by 0 bases, the J end by 7 bases, with 12 bases between. The CDR3 loop reads CASSLASGRYEAFF. CDR3 nucleotides: TGTGCCAGCAGCTTAGCGAGCGGACGGTATGAAGCTTTCTTT.

This chain connects TRBV27 to TRBJ2-3; TRBD1 aligns across 8 bases. V trimming: 5 bases; J trimming: 4 bases; junction bases outside the gene matches: 5. CDR3 length: 14 amino acids. CDR1 is MNHEY, CDR2 SMNVEV, per germline (reference sequence). The CDR3 nucleotides read TGTGCCAGCAGTGTGGACAGGGTTTCAGATACGCAGTATTTT. Translated: CASSVDRVSDTQYF.

This clone has more than one count but fewer than ten. The rearrangement uses TRBV29-1 and TRBJ2-5; possible D gene TRBD1, 5 bases. CDR3 length: 12 residues. V lost 2 bases to trimming and J lost 5 bases, with 9 bases between them. Germline-derived CDR1 and CDR2 are SQVTM and ANQGSEA. The CDR3 nucleotides read TGCAGCGTTGAATATACAGGCGAGACCCAGTACTTC. As protein: CSVEYTGETQYF.

The chain links TRBV9 to TRBJ1-2; D is unresolved. CDR1 and CDR2 (germline): SGDLS, YYNGEE. The CDR3 runs to 12 residues. The V end was cut by 3 bases, the J end by 7 bases, with 10 bases between. CDR3 sequence: CASSASGSGYTF. As DNA, the CDR3 is TGTGCCAGCAGCGCGAGCGGGAGTGGCTACACCTTC.

This chain connects TRBV29-1 to TRBJ1-1; possibly TRBD1 for D (6 bases). Germline V gene data show CDR1 as SQVTM and CDR2 as ANQGSEA. The CDR3 is 13 residues long. Trimming took off 6 bases at V and 4 bases at J, with 15 bases between the two ends. The CDR3 nucleotides are TGCAGCGTCATAACAGGGTCGGGCACTGAAGCTTTCTTT. Encoded protein: CSVITGSGTEAFF.

This clone was detected only a few times. V and J are TRBV25-1 and TRBJ1-2; 7 bases are shared with TRBD1. V shed 3 bases and J 5 bases; nucleotides not matched to a gene: 6. The CDR3 has 14 residues. CDR1 and CDR2 (germline): MGHDK, SYGVNS. CDR3 bases: TGTGCCAGCAGTGACTACAGGGGTATTTATGGCTACACCTTC. It codes for CASSDYRGIYGYTF.

This clone was counted between two and nine times. CDR3 in amino acids: CASSQDSSAFF. The CDR3 region has the DNA TGTGCCAGCAGCCAAGATTCATCAGCTTTCTTT. The chain uses TRBV4-2 and TRBJ1-1, with no clear D. Germline V gene data show CDR1 as LGHNA and CDR2 as YNFKEQ. This CDR3 has 11 amino acids. Trimming took 0 bases from V and 10 from J, leaving 6 bases between them.

This clone was observed a few times. This chain links TRBV28 with TRBJ2-7; maybe TRBD2 (5 bases). Per the germline V gene, CDR1 is MDHEN and CDR2 is SYDVKM. CDR3 length: 11 amino acids. V was trimmed by 7 bases and J by 3 bases, leaving 7 bases between them. The chain's CDR3 is CASTRDYEQYF. The CDR3 nucleotides read TGTGCCAGCACCCGGGACTACGAGCAGTACTTC. Full variable domain (remainder filled in from reference TRBV28 and TRBJ2-7): DVKVTQSSRYLVKRTGEKVFLECVQDMDHENMFWYRQDPGLGLRLIYFSYDVKMKEKGDIPEGYSVSREKKERFSLILESASTNQTSMYLCASTRDYEQYFGPGTRLTVT.

This clone has only a few counts. The chain uses TRBV27 and TRBJ2-6, with unresolved D. V lost 2 bases, J lost 0 bases, and 2 bases lay in between. CDR3 size: 14 residues. The germline gives CDR1 MNHEY, CDR2 SMNVEV (reference sequence). The CDR3 DNA sequence: TGTGCCAGCAGTTTAGGCTCTGGGGCCAACGTCCTGACTTTC. It translates to CASSLGSGANVLTF. Supplemented by reference TRBV27 and TRBJ2-6, the full variable domain reads EAQVTQNPRYLITVTGKKLTVTCSQNMNHEYMSWYRQDPGLGLRQIYYSMNVEVTDKGDVPEGYKVSRKEKRNFPLILESPSPNQTSLYFCASSLGSGANVLTFGAGSRLTVL.

The chain uses TRBV28 and TRBJ2-4; D is uncertain. The CDR3 length is 13 residues. Trimming took off 7 bases at V and 3 bases at J, with 10 bases between the two ends. The germline V gene has CDR1 MDHEN and CDR2 SYDVKM. In DNA form, the CDR3 reads TGTGCCAGCATGCAGGCCAACAAAAACATTCAGTACTTC. Translated, it gives CASMQANKNIQYF.

This clone was seen only a few times. The chain employs TRBV30 and TRBJ2-7; 10 bases align to TRBD2. CDR3 size: 16 residues. The V gene end was trimmed by 3 bases and the J gene end by 5 bases; junction bases not matched to a gene: 13. Germline assignment: CDR1 GTSNPN and CDR2 SVGIG (reference sequence). In DNA form, the CDR3 reads TGTGCCTGGAGGAGGAGAGGACTAGCGGATAGCGACGAGCAGTACTTC. Translation gives CAWRRRGLADSDEQYF.